This section outlines one T cell receptor (beta chain) sequence together with its context. The antigen is unknown. Preparation of TCR beta libraries was done by quantitative 5'-RACE with molecular barcodes. TCRdb reprocessed the 5' RACE reads with MiXCR, giving one entry per CDR3 protein. Of 450,000 or so distinct CDR3 sequences in the sample, roughly 26% are singletons; the top ten hold about 0.9%. This sample stems from a study of CD8 T cells in ankylosing spondylitis. Study-level points and caveats: There was a TCR beta motif, made of eight highly homologous variants, that appeared characteristic of ankylosing spondylitis blood. Enrichment of disease-linked clones was reportedly significant in matched ankylosing spondylitis synovial fluid. Earlier authors reported some of these motif variants in reactive arthritis synovial fluid and blood.

This CDR3 is 12 amino acids long. V lost 7 bases to trimming and J lost 5 bases, with 10 bases between them. The rearrangement joins TRBV12-3 or TRBV12-4 to TRBJ2-3, with D unclear. The TCR sequence derives from a male donor with ankylosing spondylitis. Sequencing input: blood, either unsorted or a sorted T cell fraction (not recorded which). CDR3 in amino acids: CASTKDQDTQYF. Here the CDR3 DNA reads TGTGCCAGCACCAAGGACCAAGATACGCAGTATTTT.